The clone carrying this TCR beta chain was seen a handful of times. The data originate from a study of control samples from healthy donors and cancer patients. The V end lost 0 bases, the J end lost 5 bases, and 13 bases lay between the germline ends. This CDR3 is 15 amino acids long. The V gene's germline CDR1 is LGHDT and CDR2 YNNKEL (reference sequence). Profiling relied on immunoSEQ multiplex PCR, and the TCRdb table lists in-frame clones only, not all of them. The repertoire consists of about 160,000 clones, with approximately 93% occurring once and the leading ten covering 5% to 7%. The TCR originated in a young man in good health. What was sequenced was blood. J is TRBJ1-1 and V is TRBV3-1 (or the pseudogene TRBV3-2); D possibly corresponds to TRBD1 (5 bases). In DNA, the CDR3 is TGTGCCAGCAGCCAAGAAGGGCAGGGACGGACTGAAGCTTTCTTT. Protein product: CASSQEGQGRTEAFF.